The 23 T cell receptor beta chains given below trace back to one sample, sequenced in a study of T cell responses to AZD1222 COVID-19 vaccine. Data came from immunoSEQ multiplex PCR; TCRdb stores just in-frame clones and leaves some out. The data contain tens of thousands of clones, about 88% of them singletons. The sample was peripheral blood, taken on day 0 of AZD1222 vaccination. All receptors derive from an adult in good health.

The chain employs TRBV12-3 or TRBV12-4 and TRBJ1-6; D ambiguous. This CDR3 has 12 residues. The germline V and J ends were trimmed by 5 bases and 11 bases, with 10 bases remaining between them. CDR3 in amino acids: CASSDSWAPLHF. CDR3 DNA: TGTGCCAGCAGTGATTCTTGGGCACCCCTCCACTTT.

The CDR3 reads CASTRTAYNQPQHF. The CDR3 nucleotides are TGTGCCAGCACCCGGACAGCGTACAATCAGCCCCAGCATTTT. J is TRBJ1-5 and V is TRBV28; possible D gene TRBD1, 6 bases. Trimming cost V 7 bases and J 3 bases, with 13 bases left between them. The germline V gene encodes CDR1 MDHEN and CDR2 SYDVKM. CDR3 size: 14 residues.

The V gene is TRBV5-5, the J gene TRBJ1-2; 7 bases line up with TRBD1. The CDR3 loop spans 11 amino acids. CDR1 SGHKS and CDR2 YYEKEE come from the germline V gene (reference sequence). J lost 8 bases, V lost 5 bases, and 3 bases had no gene match. CDR3 sequence reads: CASRDRMGYTF. CDR3 in DNA: TGTGCCAGCAGGGACAGGATGGGCTACACCTTC.

This chain joins TRBV6-4 and TRBJ2-1, with TRBD2 identical over 12 bases. J lost 8 bases, V lost 6 bases, and 8 bases had no gene match. CDR1 MRHNA and CDR2 SNTAGT come from the germline V gene. The CDR3 spans 15 residues. The CDR3 protein is CASSAGLAGRDEQFF. For the CDR3, the DNA is TGTGCCAGCAGCGCAGGACTAGCGGGAAGAGATGAGCAGTTCTTC.

The CDR3, as DNA: TGTGCCAGCGGGATGAACACCGGGGAGCTGTTTTTT. Amino acid sequence: CASGMNTGELFF. This rearrangement joins TRBV7-9 to TRBJ2-2, with unresolved D. The V gene's germline CDR1 is SEHNR and CDR2 FQNEAQ (reference sequence). The length of the CDR3 is 12 residues. Trimming left V 8 bases short and J 1 base short, with 5 bases between.

The chain uses TRBV4-2 and TRBJ2-5; TRBD2 matches at 7 bases. The CDR3 length is 15 residues. Germline CDR1 LGHNA, CDR2 YNFKEQ. V shed 3 bases and J 5 bases; nucleotides not matched to a gene: 9. In DNA, the CDR3 is TGTGCCAGCAGCCAGGTGGGCGGGAGTGGGGAGACCCAGTACTTC. The encoded protein is CASSQVGGSGETQYF.

The V gene is TRBV4-2, the J gene TRBJ1-5; D not resolved. The V end lost 5 bases, the J end lost 9 bases, and 14 bases lay between the germline ends. The CDR3 extends over 13 amino acids. CDR1 is LGHNA and CDR2 is YNFKEQ in the germline V gene. CDR3 protein: CASSIDTAGPQHF. In DNA form, the CDR3 reads TGTGCCAGCAGCATCGACACTGCGGGGCCCCAGCATTTT.

The chain couples TRBV12-3 or TRBV12-4 to TRBJ1-2; D is possibly TRBD1 (5 bases). The CDR3 is 12 residues long. V lost 1 base, J lost 14 bases, and 14 bases lay in between. CDR3 nucleotide sequence: TGTGCCAGCAGTTTAGGGGGGAGGGAGGATACCTTC. Amino acids: CASSLGGREDTF.

CDR3 sequence reads: CASSQDAGTGNEQFF. The CDR3 coding sequence is TGTGCCAGCAGCCAAGACGCCGGGACAGGTAATGAGCAGTTCTTC. This rearrangement joins TRBV14 to TRBJ2-1, with 8 bases fitting TRBD1. The length of the CDR3 is 15 residues. CDR1 and CDR2 (germline): SGHDN, FVKESK. The V segment lost 0 bases and the J segment 7 bases; nucleotides outside the gene matches: 5.

This sequence joins TRBV24-1 and TRBJ1-4; tentatively, D is TRBD1 (5 bases). With 3 bases removed from V and 0 bases from J, the gap between germline ends came to 7 bases. The CDR3 spans 15 residues. The V gene's germline CDR1 is KGHDR and CDR2 SFDVKD. The CDR3: CATSDGAATNEKLFF. The CDR3 bases are TGTGCCACCAGTGATGGGGCAGCAACTAATGAAAAACTGTTTTTT.

V is TRBV10-3 and J is TRBJ1-2; D ambiguous. The V gene lost 0 bases and the J gene lost 0 bases, with 8 bases spanning the gap. CDR1 and CDR2 from the germline V gene are ENHRY and SYGVKD. The CDR3 is made up of 15 amino acids. The CDR3: CAISESPTANYGYTF. CDR3 coding DNA: TGTGCCATCAGTGAGTCTCCGACGGCTAACTATGGCTACACCTTC.

V and J are TRBV6-5 and TRBJ2-7; D perhaps matches TRBD2 (5 bases). The CDR3 is 14 amino acids. Germline lookup yields CDR1 MNHEY and CDR2 SVGAGI. The CDR3 bases are TGTGCATCCGTGCTAGGACTTAGCTCCTACGAGCAGTACTTC. Translation: CASVLGLSSYEQYF.

The J gene is TRBJ1-6, the V gene TRBV7-7, with a possible D match to TRBD1 (5 bases). Trimming left V 2 bases short and J 2 bases short, with 22 bases between. The CDR3 length is 20 residues. The germline V gene has CDR1 SSHAT and CDR2 FNYEAQ (reference sequence). The CDR3 here is CASSLKVGQGEAPYNSPLHF. The CDR3 DNA is TGTGCCAGCAGCTTAAAGGTTGGGCAGGGAGAGGCCCCCTATAATTCACCCCTCCACTTT.

The J gene is TRBJ1-2, the V gene TRBV10-3, with unresolved D. The length of the CDR3 is 17 residues. Germline values: CDR1 ENHRY, CDR2 SYGVKD. V was cut by 2 bases and J by 4 bases, with 20 bases left in between. The CDR3 protein is CAISEPKEGVFSYGYTF. CDR3 DNA: TGTGCCATCAGTGAGCCAAAGGAGGGTGTATTCAGCTATGGCTACACCTTC.

The chain recombines TRBV24-1 with TRBJ1-5, with no clear D. CDR3 length: 12 residues. V lost 9 bases, J lost 1 base, and 6 bases lay in between. Per the germline V gene, CDR1 is KGHDR and CDR2 is SFDVKD. This CDR3 reads CATSTSNQPQHF. The CDR3 bases are TGTGCCACCTCCACCAGCAATCAGCCCCAGCATTTT.

The CDR3 reads CASSNPGQGYYGNTIYF. The CDR3 DNA is TGTGCCAGCAGCAACCCGGGACAGGGTTATTATGGAAACACCATATATTTT. This sequence joins TRBV3-1 (or the pseudogene TRBV3-2) and TRBJ1-3, with 9 bases aligning to TRBD1. The V gene's germline CDR1 is LGHDT and CDR2 YNNKEL (reference sequence). Trimming cost V 5 bases and J 3 bases; bases outside gene matches: 11. The CDR3 consists of 17 residues.

In this sample, this clone turned up once. V is TRBV21-1 and J is TRBJ2-1; the tabulated D call, TRBD2, remains unverified against the DNA. TRBV21-1 counts as a pseudogene. The CDR3 sequence is 17 residues long. The CDR3 protein is CASSKVAGLARHNEQFF. CDR3 sequence (DNA): TGTGCCAGCAGCAAAGTGGCTGGACTAGCTAGGCACAATGAGCAGTTCTTC.

This rearrangement joins TRBV4-1 to TRBJ1-2; D gene ambiguous. Germline-derived CDR1 and CDR2 are MGHRA and YSYEKL. The ends were cut back, 0 bases at V and 3 bases at J, with 11 bases in the middle. The length of the CDR3 is 15 residues. The CDR3 coding sequence is TGCGCCAGCAGCCAAGAACGGGGAGTGGACTATGGCTACACCTTC. Translated: CASSQERGVDYGYTF.

The chain employs TRBV5-4 and TRBJ1-3; perhaps TRBD1 as D (5 bases). CDR3 length equals 15 residues. V lost 3 bases and J lost 5, with 15 bases in between. The germline gives CDR1 SGHNT, CDR2 YYREEE (reference sequence). The CDR3 region is CASSSGTEGRNTIYF. The CDR3 DNA sequence: TGTGCCAGCAGCTCCGGGACCGAGGGTAGAAACACCATATATTTT.

This clone was seen a few times. CDR3 residues: CASSYGVESYEQYF. The CDR3 DNA sequence: TGTGCCAGCAGTTACGGTGTAGAATCCTACGAGCAGTACTTC. The chain recombines TRBV6-2 or TRBV6-3 with TRBJ2-7; D not resolved. The CDR3 covers 14 residues. Trimming shortened V by 2 bases and J by 1 base, and 9 bases separated the two germline ends. Germline V gives CDR1 MNHEY, CDR2 SVGEGT.

The CDR3 reads CASSLAPGEPYEQYF. DNA of the CDR3: TGCGCCAGCAGCTTGGCCCCGGGGGAACCCTACGAGCAGTACTTC. The chain employs TRBV5-1 and TRBJ2-7, with D perhaps matching TRBD2 (6 bases). The CDR3 runs 15 residues. Looked up from germline, CDR1 is SGHRS and CDR2 is YFSETQ. Trimming cost V 0 bases and J 2 bases, with 12 bases left between them.

The rearrangement uses TRBV5-1 and TRBJ2-5, with 7 bases identical to TRBD2. This CDR3 is built from 15 residues. Germline CDR1 and CDR2: SGHRS and YFSETQ. V was pared by 5 bases and J by 2 bases, with 9 bases of the junction left unmatched. CDR3 coding DNA: TGCGCCAGCAGAGGCGGGAGTCCTCTACAAGAGACCCAGTACTTC. As protein: CASRGGSPLQETQYF. The whole variable domain, remainder taken from reference TRBV5-1 and TRBJ2-5, is KAGVTQTPRYLIKTRGQQVTLSCSPISGHRSVSWYQQTPGQGLQFLFEYFSETQRNKGNFPGRFSGRQFSNSRSEMNVSTLELGDSALYLCASRGGSPLQETQYFGPGTRLLVL.

The V gene is TRBV5-1, the J gene TRBJ1-1; no clear D gene. V was shortened by 0 bases and J by 5 bases, with 8 bases between the two germline ends. The CDR3 loop spans 13 amino acids. Germline V gene data show CDR1 as SGHRS and CDR2 as YFSETQ. The chain's CDR3 is CASSLVEGTEAFF. The DNA of the CDR3 is TGCGCCAGCAGCTTGGTGGAAGGGACTGAAGCTTTCTTT. Using reference TRBV5-1 and TRBJ1-1 for the parts outside the CDR3, the full variable domain is KAGVTQTPRYLIKTRGQQVTLSCSPISGHRSVSWYQQTPGQGLQFLFEYFSETQRNKGNFPGRFSGRQFSNSRSEMNVSTLELGDSALYLCASSLVEGTEAFFGQGTRLTVV.